This note documents a single T cell receptor beta chain sequence. This sample is part of a study of cytomegalovirus exposure and HLA in healthy donors. 13 Jbeta primers and 60 Vbeta primers were used for the PCR. Here immunoSEQ multiplex PCR was the method, and the copy in TCRdb shows in-frame clones only, minus some. The sample carries some 140,000 clones, roughly 76% recorded once. The CDR3 is 16 amino acids. The germline V gene has CDR1 SNHLY and CDR2 FYNNEI. V lost 6 bases, J lost 5 bases, and 10 bases stayed unmatched. This TCR was recovered from a woman aged 40 to 55 in good health and CMV-seronegative. Sequencing was done on a sample of PBMCs. V gene TRBV2 combines with J gene TRBJ2-2; TRBD1 matches 9 bases. This chain's CDR3 is CASRASGTGFTGELFF. CDR3 coding DNA: TGTGCCAGCAGAGCCAGCGGGACAGGGTTTACCGGGGAGCTGTTTTTT.